This is a list of T cell receptor beta chains from one sample in a study of response to subunit inactivated influenza vaccine. TCRdb re-called the RT-PCR reads through MiXCR, storing one row per CDR3 protein. This repertoire shows about 570,000 distinct CDR3 sequences, approximately 12% found once; its top ten account for 9.5% to 13%. The specimen was PBMCs from blood, collected on the day of vaccination. The origin of the receptors is a man over 45 who received an inactivated influenza vaccine. Each CDR3 is given with its conserved first and last residue. The D gene is left open where the match is weak. Size values are once, few and many counts, or a class for expanded clones, and some rows have none.

V gene	D gene	clone size	J gene	CDR3 protein	CDR3 DNA
TRBV7-9	.	few	TRBJ2-3	CASSPYGIAGHTDTQYF	TGTGCCAGCAGCCCCTACGGGATTGCGGGTCACACAGATACGCAGTATTTT
TRBV10-3	TRBD1	once	TRBJ2-7	CAINRDRGSYEQYF	TGTGCCATCAACCGGGACAGGGGGTCCTACGAGCAGTACTTC
TRBV5-1	TRBD2	many	TRBJ2-1	CASKASSGRNEQFF	TGCGCCAGCAAGGCGTCTAGCGGGAGGAATGAGCAGTTCTTC
TRBV20-1	TRBD1	.	TRBJ2-3	CSASDRETSTDTQYF	TGCAGTGCTAGTGACAGGGAAACAAGCACAGATACGCAGTATTTT
TRBV12-3/TRBV12-4	.	.	TRBJ1-6	CASSLRQTLNSPLHF	TGTGCCAGCAGTTTGAGGCAGACCCTTAATTCACCCCTCCACTTT
TRBV14	.	.	TRBJ2-7	CASSQANNRDEQYF	TGTGCCAGCAGCCAAGCGAACAACCGGGACGAGCAGTACTTC
TRBV6-5	.	.	TRBJ2-1	CASSYSRPSHIGQFF	TGTGCCAGCAGTTACTCGCGACCTAGTCACATCGGGCAGTTCTTC
TRBV27	.	many	TRBJ2-3	CASRKTRRTDTQYF	TGTGCCAGCAGAAAGACAAGACGGACAGATACGCAGTATTTT
TRBV18	.	.	TRBJ2-7	CASSPSAPTYEQYF	TGTGCCAGCTCACCGTCTGCCCCAACCTACGAGCAGTACTTC
TRBV6-1	.	many	TRBJ2-1	CASYSVQGLEQFF	TGTGCCAGTTATAGCGTCCAGGGGCTCGAGCAGTTCTTC
TRBV12-3/TRBV12-4	TRBD1	many	TRBJ2-5	CASSETGGAETQYF	TGTGCCAGCAGTGAAACAGGGGGCGCGGAGACCCAGTACTTC
TRBV5-1	TRBD1	few	TRBJ2-7	CASSTTGAREQYF	TGCGCCAGCAGCACGACAGGGGCGCGGGAGCAGTACTTC
TRBV4-1	.	few	TRBJ1-2	CASSQGDTSGYTF	TGCGCCAGCAGCCAGGGGGATACTAGTGGCTACACCTTC
TRBV7-8	TRBD1	.	TRBJ2-7	CASSSGGTLAHEQYF	TGTGCCAGCAGCTCAGGGGGAACATTAGCCCACGAGCAGTACTTC
TRBV4-2	.	many	TRBJ2-2	CASSQAMNTGELFF	TGTGCCAGCAGCCAAGCAATGAACACCGGGGAGCTGTTTTTT
TRBV10-1	.	.	TRBJ2-5	CASSAQVQETQYF	TGCGCCAGCAGTGCCCAGGTCCAAGAGACCCAGTACTTC
TRBV20-1	TRBD2	few	TRBJ2-7	CSSSGRETVSSYEQYF	TGCAGCTCCAGCGGGAGGGAGACAGTAAGCTCCTACGAGCAGTACTTC
TRBV6-5	.	many	TRBJ1-2	CASSYSRQDIYGYTF	TGTGCCAGCAGTTACTCCCGACAGGACATTTATGGCTACACCTTC
TRBV6-5	.	few	TRBJ2-7	CASSYSLSGASYEQYF	TGTGCCAGCAGTTACTCGTTGTCAGGGGCATCCTACGAGCAGTACTTC
TRBV5-8	TRBD2	.	TRBJ2-1	CASSFGLAGGIGQFF	TGTGCCAGCAGCTTCGGACTAGCGGGGGGGATAGGGCAGTTCTTC
TRBV15	.	.	TRBJ2-5	CATRSRGMEETQYF	TGTGCCACCCGCTCGAGGGGGATGGAAGAGACCCAGTACTTC
TRBV5-5	.	many	TRBJ2-2	CASSLDSGRTGELFF	TGTGCCAGCAGCTTGGACTCAGGGAGAACCGGGGAGCTGTTTTTT
TRBV28	TRBD1	.	TRBJ1-1	CASRTGVSSEAFF	TGTGCCAGTAGGACAGGGGTTAGCTCTGAAGCTTTCTTT
TRBV11-2	TRBD2	few	TRBJ2-5	CASRKLAGGPRETQYF	TGTGCCAGCAGAAAACTAGCGGGAGGGCCCCGAGAGACCCAGTACTTC
TRBV7-2	.	many	TRBJ2-7	CASSFSRGTYEQYF	TGTGCCAGCAGCTTTTCGCGCGGTACCTACGAGCAGTACTTC
TRBV12-3/TRBV12-4	.	many	TRBJ1-4	CASSLAPQEGNEKLFF	TGTGCCAGCAGTTTAGCACCCCAGGAGGGTAATGAAAAACTGTTTTTT
TRBV12-3/TRBV12-4	TRBD1	.	TRBJ1-1	CASSPTAGGTEAFF	TGTGCCAGCAGTCCCACGGCAGGGGGCACTGAAGCTTTCTTT
TRBV7-6	.	few	TRBJ2-1	CASSSPVGGSGGPEQFF	TGTGCCAGCAGCTCCCCGGTAGGAGGTAGCGGAGGGCCGGAGCAGTTCTTC
TRBV20-1	.	.	TRBJ2-7	CSANRDEQYF	TGCAGTGCTAACCGGGACGAGCAGTACTTC
TRBV5-1	.	.	TRBJ1-1	CASSPHDRNTEAFF	TGCGCCAGCAGCCCACATGACAGGAACACTGAAGCTTTCTTT
TRBV18	TRBD1	.	TRBJ2-1	CASSPKGTDTYNEQFF	TGTGCCAGCTCACCAAAGGGGACAGATACCTACAATGAGCAGTTCTTC
TRBV29-1	.	.	TRBJ2-3	CSVGKEGGSTDTQYF	TGCAGCGTTGGGAAAGAGGGCGGGAGCACAGATACGCAGTATTTT
TRBV7-2	TRBD1	few	TRBJ1-2	CASSSDRGPGGYTF	TGTGCCAGCAGCTCAGACAGGGGGCCGGGTGGCTACACCTTC
TRBV29-1	.	many	TRBJ2-1	CSVQRLFTNEQFF	TGCAGCGTTCAGAGACTTTTCACCAATGAGCAGTTCTTC
TRBV6-2/TRBV6-3	.	many	TRBJ2-7	CASSQRYEQYF	TGTGCCAGCAGCCAGCGCTACGAGCAGTACTTC
TRBV12-3/TRBV12-4	.	few	TRBJ2-1	CASSPSGSPSYNEQFF	TGTGCCAGCAGTCCGTCGGGGTCCCCCTCCTACAATGAGCAGTTCTTC
TRBV7-2	.	.	TRBJ1-2	CASSLSSLGYGYTF	TGTGCCAGCAGCCTATCCTCCTTGGGGTATGGCTACACCTTC
TRBV4-1	.	few	TRBJ1-5	CASSHGGGSNQPQHF	TGCGCCAGCAGCCATGGGGGAGGGAGCAATCAGCCCCAGCATTTT
TRBV5-1	.	.	TRBJ1-1	CTSSLVSNTEAFF	TGCACCAGCAGCTTGGTGTCAAACACTGAAGCTTTCTTT
TRBV13	TRBD1	few	TRBJ2-7	CASSTRQGIYEQYF	TGTGCCAGCAGCACAAGACAGGGAATCTACGAGCAGTACTTC
TRBV29-1	.	.	TRBJ2-1	CSVEDRSSYNEQFF	TGCAGCGTTGAAGACAGGAGCTCCTACAATGAGCAGTTCTTC
TRBV2	.	.	TRBJ2-7	CASILARVGEQYF	TGTGCCAGCATATTAGCCAGGGTCGGCGAGCAGTACTTC
TRBV6-2/TRBV6-3	.	few	TRBJ2-7	CASSYTGQYEQYF	TGTGCCAGCAGTTACACAGGACAGTACGAGCAGTACTTC
TRBV25-1	.	few	TRBJ2-1	CASKRGINEQFF	TGTGCCAGCAAGAGGGGTATCAATGAGCAGTTCTTC
TRBV4-2	TRBD2	few	TRBJ2-2	CASSHREGQGELFF	TGTGCCAGCAGCCACCGGGAGGGCCAGGGGGAGCTGTTTTTT
TRBV12-3/TRBV12-4	.	many	TRBJ2-7	CASRPKDSSYEQYF	TGTGCCAGCAGGCCTAAGGACTCTTCCTACGAGCAGTACTTC
TRBV20-1	.	many	TRBJ1-2	CSAREGANYGYTF	TGCAGTGCTAGAGAGGGAGCTAACTATGGCTACACCTTC
TRBV7-7	.	few	TRBJ1-3	CASSLDGGSGNTIYF	TGTGCTAGCAGCTTAGACGGAGGCTCTGGAAACACCATATATTTT
TRBV28	.	.	TRBJ1-1	CASSLSGGTSTEAFF	TGTGCCAGCAGTTTATCTGGGGGTACGAGCACTGAAGCTTTCTTT
TRBV5-1	.	few	TRBJ2-7	CASSLEHFYEQYF	TGCGCCAGCAGCTTGGAACATTTCTACGAGCAGTACTTC
TRBV5-1	TRBD2	few	TRBJ2-7	CASSLVTGTSGSGDEQYF	TGCGCCAGCAGCTTAGTTACCGGGACTAGCGGGAGTGGGGACGAGCAGTACTTC
TRBV5-1	TRBD2	once	TRBJ2-7	CASSWGGVSYEQYF	TGCGCCAGCAGCTGGGGGGGGGTCTCCTACGAGCAGTACTTC
TRBV7-2	.	few	TRBJ2-7	CASSLVRTSYEQYF	TGTGCCAGCAGCTTAGTGAGAACCTCCTACGAGCAGTACTTC
TRBV6-1	TRBD2	.	TRBJ2-7	CASRTGTSGDYEQYF	TGTGCCAGCAGGACCGGGACTAGCGGAGACTACGAGCAGTACTTC
TRBV12-3/TRBV12-4	TRBD2	.	TRBJ2-5	CASSLFRRGVGPQETQYF	TGTGCCAGCAGTTTATTCCGGCGGGGGGTAGGGCCCCAAGAGACCCAGTACTTC
TRBV19	.	.	TRBJ2-5	CASNDLAWETQYF	TGTGCCAGTAATGACCTAGCGTGGGAGACCCAGTACTTC
TRBV2	TRBD1	many	TRBJ2-2	CASSEDRGRATGELFF	TGTGCCAGCAGTGAAGACAGGGGGCGCGCCACCGGGGAGCTGTTTTTT
TRBV20-1	.	many	TRBJ1-1	CSAPTQPNTEAFF	TGCAGTGCTCCCACGCAGCCTAACACTGAAGCTTTCTTT
TRBV3-1	TRBD2	.	TRBJ2-1	CASSPTGLAGGPSSYNEQFF	TGTGCCAGCAGCCCTACGGGACTAGCGGGAGGCCCGAGCTCCTACAATGAGCAGTTCTTC
TRBV20-1	TRBD2	few	TRBJ2-3	CSARERVAGRSDTQYF	TGCAGTGCTAGGGAGCGGGTAGCGGGAAGGTCAGATACGCAGTATTTT